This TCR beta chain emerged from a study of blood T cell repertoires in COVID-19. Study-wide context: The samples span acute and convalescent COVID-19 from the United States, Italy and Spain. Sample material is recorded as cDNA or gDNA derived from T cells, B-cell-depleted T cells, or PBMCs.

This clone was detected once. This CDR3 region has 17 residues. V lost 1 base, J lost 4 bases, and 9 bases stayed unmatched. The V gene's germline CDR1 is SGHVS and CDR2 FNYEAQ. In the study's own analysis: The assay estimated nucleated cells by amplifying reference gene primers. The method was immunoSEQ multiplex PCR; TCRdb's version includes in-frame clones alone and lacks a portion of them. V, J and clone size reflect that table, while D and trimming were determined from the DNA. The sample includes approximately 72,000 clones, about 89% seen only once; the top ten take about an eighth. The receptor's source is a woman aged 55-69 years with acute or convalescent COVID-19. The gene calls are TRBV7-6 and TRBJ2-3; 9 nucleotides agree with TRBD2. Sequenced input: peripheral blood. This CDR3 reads CASSLGLAGLRADTQYF. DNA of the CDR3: TGTGCCAGCAGCTTAGGGCTAGCGGGGCTTCGCGCAGATACGCAGTATTTT. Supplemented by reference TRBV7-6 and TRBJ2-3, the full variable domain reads GAGVSQSPRYKVTKRGQDVALRCDPISGHVSLYWYRQALGQGPEFLTYFNYEAQQDKSGLPNDRFSAERPEGSISTLTIQRTEQRDSAMYRCASSLGLAGLRADTQYFGPGTRLTVL.